This section outlines one T cell receptor beta chain sequence together with its context. Its antigen remains unknown. This sample was taken from a study of T cells in Graves' hyperthyroidism and ophthalmopathy. Study-wide findings and caveats: Most thyroid clonotypes with frequency above 0.001 were detected in blood.

Researchers amplified the TCR beta CDR3 regions from RNA transcripts. The HTBI primer set served for first-round RT-PCR of the TCR CDR3. Each CDR3 protein gets one entry after TCRdb re-called the multiplex PCR reads with MiXCR. The repertoire consists of 500,000 to 750,000 distinct CDR3 sequences, with roughly 14% occurring once and the leading ten covering 6.5% to 8%. Germline loops: CDR1 KGHSH, CDR2 LQKENI. The CDR3 is 16 amino acids. With V trimmed by 4 bases and J by 7 bases, 10 bases remained unmatched. The PBMCs studied were ones that came from about 10 ml fresh peripheral blood. The gene calls are TRBV18 and TRBJ2-1, with TRBD2 identical over 10 bases. What was sequenced was blood. The source of this sequence is a woman in her thirties with Graves' hyperthyroidism. In DNA, the CDR3 is TGTGCCAGCTCACTGGAACTAGCGGGGCTGGGGAATGAGCAGTTCTTC. Protein product: CASSLELAGLGNEQFF. Drawing the rest from reference TRBV18 and TRBJ2-1, the complete variable domain is NAGVMQNPRHLVRRRGQEARLRCSPMKGHSHVYWYRQLPEEGLKFMVYLQKENIIDESGMPKERFSAEFPKEGPSILRIQQVVRGDSAAYFCASSLELAGLGNEQFFGPGTRLTVL.